The next 2 T cell receptor beta chains were all read from a single sample in a study of T cell repertoires in cytomegalovirus infection. No antigens are known for them. TCRdb processed the reads anew with MiXCR; each CDR3 protein has one entry. The profile shows approximately 100,000 distinct CDR3 sequences, roughly 41% of them singletons. Material: CD8+ T cells from cultured PBMCs, obtained from culture after CMV antigen stimulation. The receptors derive from a human donor in good health (CMV status not recorded). Some clones in this sample may be carry-over from other donors' samples.

This clonotype was observed a few times. This rearrangement joins TRBV19 to TRBJ1-2; D gene unclear. Trimming left V 3 bases short and J 2 bases short, with 10 bases between. Germline V gene sequence: CDR1 LNHDA, CDR2 SQIVND (reference sequence). The CDR3 contains 14 residues. The CDR3 loop reads CASSIREGNYGYTF. The CDR3 bases are TGTGCCAGTAGTATTAGGGAAGGCAACTATGGCTACACCTTC.

A word on this clonotype: A much larger clone is a single base away; this may be a read error. The chain links TRBV7-8 to TRBJ2-3, with D hard to call. V was clipped by 1 base and J by 6 bases, with 2 bases between them. Germline lookup yields CDR1 SGHVS and CDR2 FQNEAQ. The CDR3 length is 11 residues. The CDR3 nucleotides are TGTGCCAGCAGCTTAGACGATACGCAGTATTTT. This sequence encodes CASSLDDTQYF.